Each of the 5 T cell receptor beta chains below was sequenced from the same sample in a study of cytomegalovirus exposure and HLA in healthy donors. It was with 60 Vbeta and 13 Jbeta primers that the PCR ran. The repertoire was sequenced with immunoSEQ multiplex PCR; TCRdb's copy has only in-frame clones and lacks some. The sample yields 140,000 or so clones, around 75% seen once. Sequencing was performed on PBMCs. Receptors originate from a woman in her 40s in good health and CMV-seronegative.

The V gene is TRBV9, the J gene TRBJ1-2; possible D gene TRBD1, 6 bases. CDR3 length: 13 amino acids. V lost 3 bases, J lost 4 bases, and 10 bases lay in between. The V gene's germline CDR1 is SGDLS and CDR2 YYNGEE. CDR3 nucleotide sequence: TGTGCCAGCAGCGGGACAGTTGGCTATGGCTACACCTTC. It codes for CASSGTVGYGYTF.

The chain has TRBV6-5 and TRBJ1-2; TRBD1 matches 9 bases. Germline V gives CDR1 MNHEY, CDR2 SVGAGI. This CDR3 is 15 amino acids long. With 1 base clipped from V and 5 bases from J, the junction kept 5 bases outside the gene matches. The CDR3 is CASSYFGQGKYGYTF. For the CDR3, the DNA is TGTGCCAGCAGTTACTTTGGACAGGGGAAATATGGCTACACCTTC.

V gene TRBV4-1 combines with J gene TRBJ2-5; TRBD2 matches 12 bases. The CDR3 runs to 17 residues. J lost 1 base, V lost 4 bases, and 7 bases had no gene match. Germline V gives CDR1 MGHRA, CDR2 YSYEKL. DNA for the CDR3: TGCGCCAGCAGCCGACACACTAGCGGGGGGAGCCAAGAGACCCAGTACTTC. Encoded protein: CASSRHTSGGSQETQYF.

A single count supports this clone. CDR3 loop: CASSEAGEGLDTEAFF. The CDR3 nucleotides read TGTGCCAGCAGTGAAGCGGGTGAGGGCTTGGACACTGAAGCTTTCTTT. This chain connects TRBV2 to TRBJ1-1; D remains ambiguous. The V and J ends lost 0 bases and 3 bases respectively, with 14 bases between them. CDR3 length equals 16 residues. Germline V gene lookup returns CDR1 SNHLY and CDR2 FYNNEI.

CDR3 in DNA: TGTGCCAGCAGTTACACATGGGCTGGGGAGCTGTTTTTT. Amino acids: CASSYTWAGELFF. The chain uses TRBV6-5 and TRBJ2-2; unclear D gene. V dropped 2 bases and J dropped 8 bases, with 9 bases sitting between them. Germline CDR1 and CDR2: MNHEY and SVGAGI. This CDR3 has 13 residues.